The 25 T cell receptor beta chains listed next were all sequenced from one sample in a study of technical replicates of blood from several donors (dated by TCRdb to the late 2010s). The method behind the library was the immunoSEQ multiplex PCR assay. Here the immuneACCESS table is served through TCRdb, limited to in-frame sequences with V and J called. Missing clones are a known gap in these copies; in checked studies unresolved V genes cover under half, and the rest lacks a known reason. Present in this sample are over 50,000 clones, 70% to 90% of which were seen just once. Of the sample, about 5.2% falls within the top ten clones. Sequencing was done on a sample of PBMCs. The receptor set was obtained from a human donor in good health. Some clones in this sample may be carry-over from other donors' samples.

This chain connects TRBV7-3 to TRBJ2-2; 7 bases line up with TRBD2. The CDR3 covers 16 residues. Germline lookup yields CDR1 SGHTA and CDR2 FQGTGA. The J segment lost 6 bases and the V segment lost 0 bases, leaving 7 bases of the junction unmatched. The CDR3 loop is CASSLTSGVPPGELFF. DNA of the CDR3: TGTGCCAGCAGCTTAACCAGCGGGGTGCCGCCCGGGGAGCTGTTTTTT.

The chain recombines TRBV4-3 with TRBJ1-6; no definite D call. With 5 bases removed from V and 0 bases from J, the gap between germline ends came to 17 bases. Germline-derived CDR1 and CDR2 are LGHNA and YSLEER. This CDR3 is built from 18 residues. The CDR3 reads CASSTTRGGSSYNSPLHF. CDR3 coding DNA: TGCGCCAGCAGCACTACCCGGGGAGGGAGCTCCTATAATTCACCCCTCCACTTT.

This chain uses TRBV19 with TRBJ2-1, with 10 bases lining up with TRBD1. V gave up 5 bases and J gave up 8 bases; unmatched junction bases: 12. Looked up from germline, CDR1 is LNHDA and CDR2 is SQIVND (reference sequence). The length of the CDR3 is 16 residues. This CDR3 is CASSRPMTGGLDEQFF. CDR3 bases: TGTGCCAGTAGTCGACCGATGACAGGGGGCCTCGATGAGCAGTTCTTC.

The chain is built from TRBV2 and TRBJ2-7, with a tentative D call TRBD2 (5 bases). Germline V gene sequence: CDR1 SNHLY, CDR2 FYNNEI. With 2 bases removed from V and 3 bases from J, the gap between germline ends came to 14 bases. This CDR3 is built from 15 residues. In DNA, the CDR3 is TGTGCCAGCAGTGAACTAGGGAGTAGGATCTACGAGCAGTACTTC. Its translation is CASSELGSRIYEQYF.

This clone was seen a single time. The chain has TRBV7-9 and TRBJ1-1, with unresolved D. Trimming removed 0 bases from V and 4 bases from J, with 12 bases in between. Per germline, CDR1 SEHNR and CDR2 FQNEAQ (reference sequence). The length of the CDR3 is 15 residues. The CDR3 here is CASSLAAVGSTEAFF. Here the CDR3 DNA reads TGTGCCAGCAGCTTAGCAGCTGTGGGGAGCACTGAAGCTTTCTTT.

The V call is TRBV7-6, the J call TRBJ1-2, with 9 nucleotides matching TRBD1. The junction had 8 bases not matched to a gene; V was cut back by 4 bases and J by 5 bases. This CDR3 comprises 15 residues. Per germline, CDR1 SGHVS and CDR2 FNYEAQ. The CDR3 DNA reads as TGTGCCAGCAGCTCGACAGGGGGGGGACTTTATGGCTACACCTTC. It encodes CASSSTGGGLYGYTF.

This chain joins TRBV11-1 and TRBJ1-2; 8 nucleotides match TRBD1. The CDR3 totals 14 residues. Germline V gene lookup returns CDR1 SGHAT and CDR2 FQDESV (reference sequence). V lost 5 bases and J lost 6; bases outside the gene matches: 8. The CDR3 spells CASSRRTGRNGYTF. CDR3 coding DNA: TGTGCCAGCAGCCGTCGGACAGGGAGGAATGGCTACACCTTC.

The V and J genes are TRBV9 and TRBJ2-1; unclear D gene. Germline V gives CDR1 SGDLS, CDR2 YYNGEE. The CDR3 totals 15 residues. The germline V and J ends were trimmed by 0 bases and 7 bases, with 14 bases remaining between them. The CDR3 sequence is CASSVAYYFSNEQFF. CDR3 DNA sequence: TGTGCCAGCAGCGTAGCTTATTATTTTAGTAATGAGCAGTTCTTC.

This chain connects TRBV7-6 to TRBJ2-3, with 8 bases that match TRBD2. The V gene end was trimmed by 1 base and the J gene end by 4 bases; junction bases not matched to a gene: 13. This CDR3 comprises 18 residues. CDR1 SGHVS and CDR2 FNYEAQ come from the germline V gene. The DNA of the CDR3 is TGTGCCAGCAGCTTAGTACTAGGGGCGGGAGGAGTAGCAGATACGCAGTATTTT. Translating gives CASSLVLGAGGVADTQYF.

This chain connects TRBV7-6 to TRBJ1-2, with 8 bases fitting TRBD1. The germline V gene has CDR1 SGHVS and CDR2 FNYEAQ. The junction had 5 bases not matched to a gene; V was cut back by 1 base and J by 4 bases. The CDR3 has 15 amino acids. The CDR3 reads CASSLESGGLYGYTF. In nucleotides, the CDR3 is TGTGCCAGCAGCTTAGAGTCAGGGGGCCTCTATGGCTACACCTTC.

The J gene is TRBJ1-2, the V gene TRBV5-1, with D uncertain. V lost 1 base and J lost 0, with 7 bases in between. The CDR3 length is 14 residues. Germline CDR1 SGHRS, CDR2 YFSETQ. CDR3 sequence: CASSLISANYGYTF. CDR3 nucleotide sequence: TGCGCCAGCAGCTTGATCTCAGCTAACTATGGCTACACCTTC. Full variable domain (rest looked up from reference TRBV5-1 and TRBJ1-2): KAGVTQTPRYLIKTRGQQVTLSCSPISGHRSVSWYQQTPGQGLQFLFEYFSETQRNKGNFPGRFSGRQFSNSRSEMNVSTLELGDSALYLCASSLISANYGYTFGSGTRLTVV.

This rearrangement joins TRBV2 to TRBJ2-5; 14 nucleotides match TRBD2. The CDR3 consists of 18 residues. The junction had 12 bases not matched to a gene; V was cut back by 5 bases and J by 4 bases. CDR1 is SNHLY, CDR2 FYNNEI, per germline. In DNA, the CDR3 is TGTGCCAGCAGTCAAGGACTAGCGGGAGGTAATAGTTTAGAGACCCAGTACTTC. Protein sequence: CASSQGLAGGNSLETQYF.

V and J are TRBV14 and TRBJ1-5; D gene unclear. The V gene's germline CDR1 is SGHDN and CDR2 FVKESK. The V end was cut by 1 base, the J end by 3 bases, with 7 bases between. The CDR3 sequence is 14 residues long. The CDR3 protein is CASSQVGLNQPQHF. As DNA, the CDR3 is TGTGCCAGCAGCCAAGTGGGCCTCAATCAGCCCCAGCATTTT.

This chain uses TRBV27 with TRBJ2-7; TRBD1 might be the D (6 bases). CDR1 and CDR2 from the germline V gene are MNHEY and SMNVEV (reference sequence). Deletions cut 2 bases from V and 2 bases from J, with 10 bases between. The CDR3 totals 14 residues. The DNA for the CDR3 is TGTGCCAGCAGTTTAAGATACAGGGCCTACGAGCAGTACTTC. This translates into CASSLRYRAYEQYF.

A few counts support this clone. The chain employs TRBV6-9 and TRBJ2-7; perhaps TRBD1 as D (6 bases). In germline, CDR1 is MNHGY, CDR2 SVAAGI. V lost 0 bases, J lost 5 bases, and 14 bases lay in between. The CDR3 totals 15 residues. The CDR3 sequence: CASSYSRPGAHEQYF. CDR3 DNA: TGTGCCAGCAGTTATTCTAGGCCAGGGGCCCACGAGCAGTACTTC.

This sequence joins TRBV18 and TRBJ1-2; D is perhaps TRBD1 (6 bases). This CDR3 region has 15 residues. Germline values: CDR1 KGHSH, CDR2 LQKENI. V was trimmed by 3 bases and J by 4 bases, leaving 15 bases between them. The CDR3 loop reads CASSPQTGFTYGYTF. In nucleotides, the CDR3 is TGTGCCAGCTCACCGCAGACAGGTTTTACCTATGGCTACACCTTC.

Judged by abundance, this clone is medium-sized. The CDR3 loop reads CASSLDGGRGTDTQYF. The CDR3, as DNA: TGTGCCAGCAGCTTGGACGGCGGGAGGGGCACAGATACGCAGTATTTT. This chain joins TRBV5-8 and TRBJ2-3; 9 bases map to TRBD2. The CDR3 is 16 residues long. Germline CDR1 and CDR2: SGHTS and YDEGEE. Trimming took 0 bases from V and 1 from J; bases not matched to a gene: 3.

The DNA of the CDR3 is TGCAGCGTTCGCAGGGATTCTGACAACGAGCAGTACTTC. Amino acid sequence: CSVRRDSDNEQYF. This rearrangement joins TRBV29-1 to TRBJ2-7; a weak D match, TRBD1 (5 bases). V was cut by 5 bases and J by 5 bases, with 16 bases left in between. Germline values: CDR1 SQVTM, CDR2 ANQGSEA. The CDR3 runs 13 residues.

The gene calls are TRBV14 and TRBJ1-4; D unresolved. The V gene's germline CDR1 is SGHDN and CDR2 FVKESK. Deletions cut 1 base from V and 8 bases from J, with 5 bases between. This CDR3 is 12 amino acids long. CDR3: CASSQVAEKLFF. Written as DNA, the CDR3 is TGTGCCAGCAGCCAAGTTGCGGAAAAACTGTTTTTT.

The V and J genes are TRBV30 and TRBJ2-7; 11 bases are shared with TRBD2. Trimming cost V 5 bases and J 4 bases; bases outside gene matches: 4. CDR3 size: 13 residues. In germline, CDR1 is GTSNPN, CDR2 SVGIG (reference sequence). The CDR3: CAWRASGRYEQYF. The DNA of the CDR3 is TGTGCCTGGCGAGCTAGCGGGAGGTACGAGCAGTACTTC.

CDR3 nucleotide sequence: TGTGCCAGCAGTGAAAATGGAGCCAAGAAGCATTTT. Translation: CASSENGAKKHF. The chain combines TRBV2 with TRBJ1-5; D unresolved. CDR3 length equals 12 residues. V gave up 2 bases and J gave up 14 bases, with 13 bases separating them. Germline V gene data show CDR1 as SNHLY and CDR2 as FYNNEI.

The chain combines TRBV6-1 with TRBJ1-6; 8 bases map to TRBD1. This CDR3 contains 15 residues. Trimming removed 8 bases from V and 6 bases from J; junction bases left unmatched: 9. Germline CDR1 is MNHNS and CDR2 is SASEGT. The CDR3 reads CASLSGGGSNSPLHF. For the CDR3, the DNA is TGTGCCAGCCTTTCAGGGGGCGGATCTAATTCACCCCTCCACTTT.

The chain recombines TRBV5-1 with TRBJ1-1; possibly TRBD1 for D (6 bases). Germline V gene sequence: CDR1 SGHRS, CDR2 YFSETQ. The CDR3 runs 16 residues. With 0 bases removed from V and 4 bases from J, the gap between germline ends came to 16 bases. CDR3 protein: CASSLAATGSSTEAFF. Here the CDR3 DNA reads TGCGCCAGCAGCTTGGCCGCCACAGGGTCGAGCACTGAAGCTTTCTTT.

V gene TRBV7-2 combines with J gene TRBJ2-5, with D possibly matching TRBD2 (5 bases). Trimming removed 2 bases at V and 3 bases at J, with 10 bases between. CDR3 size: 14 residues. Germline assignment: CDR1 SGHTA and CDR2 FQGNSA. The CDR3, as DNA: TGTGCCAGCAGCTTACAAGCGGCAAAAGAGACCCAGTACTTC. This encodes CASSLQAAKETQYF.

This clone came up once. The rearrangement joins TRBV4-2 to TRBJ1-4; D unresolved. Trimming removed 1 base at V and 1 base at J, with 13 bases between. This CDR3 has 17 amino acids. CDR1 LGHNA and CDR2 YNFKEQ come from the germline V gene. CDR3 nucleotides: TGTGCCAGCAGCCAAGTGATGGTTGTGCGAACTAATGAAAAACTGTTTTTT. This encodes CASSQVMVVRTNEKLFF.